The T cell receptor beta chain described here comes from a study of graft-versus-host responses after intestinal transplantation. Overall study: Tacrolimus plus steroids were given to all recipients for two to three years, preceded by anti-thymocyte globulin induction. Broader study findings: GvH clones detected in recipient marrow included some appearing first in ileum or blood. High graft-versus-host to host-versus-graft clonal ratios were found in allografts of patients who had graft-donor T cell macrochimerism.

Assay: immunoSEQ multiplex PCR; the TCRdb copy retains only in-frame clones and omits some. The table records roughly 89,000 clones, roughly 91% of them present only once. In germline, CDR1 is SQVTM, CDR2 ANQGSEA. The CDR3 length is 14 residues. V dropped 6 bases and J dropped 2 bases, with 14 bases sitting between them. Concerning this clone: What it recognizes is unknown.

Material: unstimulated CD4+ T cells sorted from spleen or lymph node cells, obtained before intestinal transplant. The TCR comes from a human donor who received an intestinal transplant. The rearrangement joins TRBV29-1 to TRBJ2-1; D perhaps matches TRBD1 (6 bases). The CDR3 region is CSVRGVGTYNEQFF. The DNA for the CDR3 is TGCAGCGTCAGGGGTGTCGGGACCTACAATGAGCAGTTCTTC.